Listed here is a single TCR beta chain. Its antigen target is currently unknown. No base qualities exist here, and no much larger clone lies one base off it. This entry comes from a study of blood T cell repertoires in COVID-19 (dated by TCRdb to 2019 to 2021). Concerning the study at large: Samples covering the acute and convalescent phases of COVID-19 were provided by collaborators in the United States, Italy and Spain. Deeply sampled blood TCRbeta repertoires from subjects exposed to, actively infected with, or recovered from COVID-19 were included in the dataset. HLA class I and class II types, where available, came from metadata supplied by the sample provider rather than from assay-based typing. The samples were drawn from two sources: the first 160 participants of the ongoing ImmuneRACE study, and 1,254 subjects contributed by 6 global collaborators. The repertoires were released in a freely available public database intended as a resource for research on the immune response to SARS-CoV-2. The prospective study material was composed of cDNA or gDNA derived from T cells, B-cell-depleted T cells, or PBMCs. Sample metadata almost always included a de-identified subject ID, COVID-19 status, age in years and sex.

Findings and caveats that apply to the study as a whole: The quantity of clinical and demographic metadata differed by source and by participant and was supplied without curation.

Samples from volunteer blood donors who had recovered from COVID-19 were contributed by a second Seattle source. Collaborating institutions collected whole blood in K2EDTA tubes following their own protocols. Collaborator samples were shipped for TCRbeta analysis as frozen whole blood, isolated PBMCs, or DNA extracted from either sample type. The immunoSEQ Assay, a bias-controlled multiplex PCR, was used to amplify TCRbeta CDR3 regions from genomic DNA. The study's processing was this. The number of nucleated cells in each sample was estimated from the amplification of reference gene primers within the assay. To quantify the absolute abundance of each unique TCRbeta CDR3 rearrangement, sequence reads were collapsed and filtered. For each sample, productive Simpson clonality was calculated as the square root of Simpson's diversity index across productive rearrangements. The immuneACCESS repertoire file appears here via TCRdb, limited to in-frame rearrangements. These files lack a portion of the clones; in checked studies, under half of the deficit traces to unresolved V genes, and the cause of the others is not known. V and J calls plus clone size are reproduced from that table; the DNA served to infer D and trimming. This sample lists 200,000 to 300,000 clones; 88% were detected once. Of the sample, roughly 3.9% is held by the ten largest clones.

This sequence originates from a man between 60 and 75 years old who had recovered from COVID-19. Sequenced input: peripheral blood.

The CDR3 amino acid sequence is: CASSQENRNTYNSPLHF. The sequence in DNA is TGTGCCAGCAGCCAAGAGAACAGGAACACCTATAATTCACCCCTCCACTTT. Recombination connected TRBV3-1 (or the pseudogene TRBV3-2) to TRBJ1-6; the best D guess is TRBD1, with 5 bases matching. The cysteine opens and the phenylalanine closes a CDR3 of 17 amino acids. The kept DNA is CDR3 alone, 51 bases in frame from the first base. Based on the germline V gene (reference sequence), the CDR1 and CDR2 sequences are LGHDT and YNNKEL. Cut back by 0 bases and 2 bases, the V and J ends lie 11 bases apart.